Presented here are 14 T cell receptor beta chains from one specimen sequenced in a study of OX40 agonist ivuxolimab in advanced cancers. Data came from immunoSEQ multiplex PCR; TCRdb stores just in-frame clones and leaves some out. The table includes around 60,000 clones, 77% detected once. Sequences were derived from CD4+ or CD8+ T cells sorted from blood, sampled in a trial of the OX40 agonist ivuxolimab. The receptors were gathered from an adult with an advanced solid tumor such as melanoma, head and neck, liver or kidney cancer.

This clone came up once. The V gene is TRBV2, the J gene TRBJ2-1; D is perhaps TRBD2 (6 bases). The CDR3 runs 15 residues. The V end was cut by 3 bases, the J end by 0 bases, with 9 bases between. Per the germline V gene, CDR1 is SNHLY and CDR2 is FYNNEI. The CDR3 DNA follows: TGTGCCAGCAGTGAGGAGGGTAGCTCCTACAATGAGCAGTTCTTC. Translation gives CASSEEGSSYNEQFF.

J is TRBJ2-5 and V is TRBV11-2, with 10 bases that match TRBD2. The CDR3 is made up of 14 amino acids. J gave up 5 bases and V 3 bases, and 3 bases lay outside the gene matches. Germline values: CDR1 SGHAT, CDR2 FQNNGV. The CDR3 DNA reads TGTGCCAGCAGCTTGGGACTAGCGCTGGAGACCCAGTACTTC. As protein: CASSLGLALETQYF.

The V call is TRBV5-6, the J call TRBJ2-3; D might be TRBD1 (5 bases). CDR3 length: 13 amino acids. The germline V gene has CDR1 SGHDT and CDR2 YYEEEE. V lost 4 bases, J lost 1 base, and 7 bases lay in between. CDR3 protein: CASSRRGTDTQYF. DNA for the CDR3: TGTGCCAGCAGCCGCAGGGGCACAGATACGCAGTATTTT.

The CDR3 nucleotides are TGTGCCAGCAGCTTAGCGTGGACAGGGAAGGGCTCCTACGAGCAGTACTTC. It translates to CASSLAWTGKGSYEQYF. This chain joins TRBV11-2 and TRBJ2-7; 8 nucleotides align to TRBD1. The germline V gene has CDR1 SGHAT and CDR2 FQNNGV. This CDR3 has 17 residues. J was trimmed by 0 bases and V by 1 base; bases with no gene match: 8.

This chain links TRBV27 with TRBJ1-5; D is perhaps TRBD1 (5 bases). CDR1 and CDR2 (germline): MNHEY, SMNVEV (reference sequence). V gave up 5 bases and J gave up 4 bases, with 18 bases separating them. The CDR3 spans 16 residues. For the CDR3, the DNA is TGTGCCAGCAGTCCCCAGAGGACAAGGATGAATCAGCCCCAGCATTTT. It translates to CASSPQRTRMNQPQHF.

The chain couples TRBV6-1 to TRBJ2-1; 11 nucleotides line up with TRBD1. V shed 7 bases and J 5 bases; nucleotides not matched to a gene: 4. The germline CDR1 and CDR2 sequences are MNHNS and SASEGT. CDR3 size: 14 residues. CDR3 DNA: TGTGCCAGCATCCGGGACAGGGGGAACAATGAGCAGTTCTTC. Protein product: CASIRDRGNNEQFF.

The V call is TRBV25-1, the J call TRBJ1-2; D not certain. The CDR3 is 12 amino acids. Trimming left V 2 bases short and J 1 base short, with 2 bases between. CDR1 MGHDK and CDR2 SYGVNS come from the germline V gene. This CDR3 is CASSELNYGYTF. DNA of the CDR3: TGTGCCAGCAGTGAACTTAACTATGGCTACACCTTC.

V gene TRBV5-6 combines with J gene TRBJ2-5; 14 bases fit TRBD2. The end of the DNA fits TRBJ2-7 better, so the J call may be wrong. Germline CDR1 and CDR2: SGHDT and YYEEEE. The CDR3 contains 15 residues. DNA for the CDR3: TGTGCCAGCAGCTTGAGACTAGCGGGAGGGGACGAGCAGTACTTC. The encoded protein is CASSLRLAGGDEQYF.

Only a few counts were recorded for this clone. CDR3 in DNA: TGTGCCAGCAGTGAAACTAATTCACCCCTCCACTTT. As protein: CASSETNSPLHF. This chain connects TRBV2 to TRBJ1-6; D not certain. Trimming pared 2 bases from V and 6 bases from J, leaving 2 bases between. Germline V lookup: CDR1 SNHLY, CDR2 FYNNEI. The CDR3 length is 12 residues.

The chain employs TRBV7-9 and TRBJ1-4; TRBD1 matches at 9 bases. The CDR3 loop spans 14 amino acids. CDR1 and CDR2 from the germline V gene are SEHNR and FQNEAQ (reference sequence). The trim removed 5 bases at V and 5 bases at J, leaving 3 bases unmatched. CDR3 loop: CASSQGQGNEKLFF. In DNA, the CDR3 is TGTGCCAGCAGCCAAGGACAGGGGAATGAAAAACTGTTTTTT.

The gene calls are TRBV5-8 and TRBJ1-2; D gene uncertain. Germline CDR1 reads SGHTS; CDR2 reads YDEGEE. The CDR3 is made up of 15 amino acids. The ends were cut back, 0 bases at V and 5 bases at J, with 14 bases in the middle. In DNA, the CDR3 is TGTGCCAGCAGCTTGGCCTTCGAACTGTTGTATGGCTACACCTTC. Its protein is CASSLAFELLYGYTF.

CDR3 sequence (DNA): TGTGCCAGCACGGAGGCGGACTATGGCTACACCTTC. Protein product: CASTEADYGYTF. This sequence joins TRBV6-5 and TRBJ1-2; D call uncertain. The germline V gene has CDR1 MNHEY and CDR2 SVGAGI. The V gene lost 7 bases and the J gene lost 3 bases, with 9 bases spanning the gap. The CDR3 contains 12 residues.

This clone was observed a single time. The CDR3 loop is CASSPSVGTESYGYTF. In nucleotides, the CDR3 is TGTGCCAGCTCACCGTCCGTCGGGACAGAAAGCTATGGCTACACCTTC. The V gene is TRBV18, the J gene TRBJ1-2; 7 nucleotides line up with TRBD1. The CDR3 loop spans 16 amino acids. Unmatched junction bases numbered 11, after V lost 3 bases and J lost 4 bases. CDR1 KGHSH and CDR2 LQKENI come from the germline V gene.

The chain uses TRBV19 and TRBJ1-4; perhaps TRBD1 as D (6 bases). V was trimmed by 4 bases and J by 3 bases, leaving 12 bases between them. Germline lookup yields CDR1 LNHDA and CDR2 SQIVND (reference sequence). The CDR3 loop spans 15 amino acids. In nucleotides, the CDR3 is TGTGCCAGTAGTACAGACAGGAGGGCTAATGAAAAACTGTTTTTT. Protein product: CASSTDRRANEKLFF.